Below, 20 T cell receptor beta chains from the same sample are listed, as sequenced in a study of CDR3 diversity in severe acne. TCRdb redid the calling of the PCR reads with MiXCR, one entry per CDR3 protein. In the table there are roughly 100,000 distinct CDR3 sequences, 51% of which are singletons. Sequenced material: blood. Receptors were obtained from a male donor with acne.

About this clonotype itself: One junction end does not reproduce the germline sequence, and a read error may be involved. The chain recombines TRBV6-5 with TRBJ2-3; 10 bases fit TRBD1. Germline CDR1 reads MNHEY; CDR2 reads SVGAGI. The CDR3 covers 18 residues. The CDR3 DNA reads as TGTGCCAGCAGTTACTCGATTCCGGGACAGGGGTTCACAGGTACGCAGTATTTT. This translates into CASSYSIPGQGFTGTQYF.

V is TRBV4-3 and J is TRBJ2-7, with 8 bases aligning to TRBD1. This CDR3 is 15 amino acids long. V trimming: 1 base; J trimming: 6 bases; junction bases outside the gene matches: 8. Germline V gene lookup returns CDR1 LGHNA and CDR2 YSLEER. The CDR3 nucleotides are TGCGCCAGCAGCCAAGCCGGGACAGGTGTTAGCGAGCAGTACTTC. Translation gives CASSQAGTGVSEQYF.

This chain uses TRBV15 with TRBJ2-1, with D possibly TRBD2 on 6 matching bases. CDR3 length: 22 residues. The V gene's germline CDR1 is LNHNV and CDR2 YYDKDF (reference sequence). V gave up 3 bases and J gave up 4 bases, with 34 bases separating them. The CDR3 protein is CATSRDLVADTHTSGLYNEQFF. The CDR3 DNA reads TGTGCCACCAGCAGGGACCTAGTCGCCGACACACACACCAGCGGGTTATACAATGAGCAGTTCTTC.

The chain couples TRBV7-9 to TRBJ2-5, with D hard to call. Germline V gives CDR1 SEHNR, CDR2 FQNEAQ (reference sequence). This CDR3 has 13 residues. The CDR3 protein is CAREGRIQETQYF. In nucleotides, the CDR3 is TGTGCTAGAGAAGGACGTATCCAAGAGACCCAGTACTTC.

The chain has TRBV20-1 and TRBJ1-6; D gene unclear. There are 16 residues in the CDR3. The ends were cut back, 3 bases at V and 0 bases at J, with 12 bases in the middle. Per the germline V gene, CDR1 is DFQATT and CDR2 is SNEGSKA (reference sequence). The CDR3 sequence: CSARELSSSYNSPLHF. DNA for the CDR3: TGCAGTGCTAGGGAATTATCAAGCTCCTATAATTCACCCCTCCACTTT.

This clonotype was recorded at least ten times. The V gene is TRBV12-3 or TRBV12-4, the J gene TRBJ2-1; D is undetermined. The length of the CDR3 is 14 residues. Trimming removed 1 base at V and 5 bases at J, with 9 bases between. The CDR3 nucleotides are TGTGCCAGCAGTTTAGAGACGAGAGACAATGAGCAGTTCTTC. The encoded protein is CASSLETRDNEQFF.

This chain connects TRBV2 to TRBJ2-2; 7 bases are shared with TRBD2. There are 19 residues in the CDR3. Germline CDR1 reads SNHLY; CDR2 reads FYNNEI. V lost 6 bases and J lost 0; bases outside the gene matches: 16. CDR3 region: CASRTPAGGRWSNTGELFF. The DNA of the CDR3 is TGTGCCAGCAGGACGCCGGCTGGCGGGAGATGGTCGAACACCGGGGAGCTGTTTTTT.

This chain links TRBV6-5 with TRBJ2-7; D is possibly TRBD2 (5 bases). The CDR3 runs 13 residues. The V end was cut by 6 bases, the J end by 0 bases, with 9 bases between. Germline CDR1 MNHEY, CDR2 SVGAGI. Here the CDR3 DNA reads TGTGCCAGCAGGCAGAGGGCCTCCTACGAGCAGTACTTC. Residues: CASRQRASYEQYF.

This clonotype was detected a few times. The V call is TRBV20-1, the J call TRBJ2-3, with TRBD2 identical over 14 bases. The V gene's germline CDR1 is DFQATT and CDR2 SNEGSKA (reference sequence). The length of the CDR3 is 15 residues. V lost 6 bases, J lost 3 bases, and 5 bases stayed unmatched. CDR3 bases: TGCAGTGCCAAGGGACTAGCGGGAGTTACAGATACGCAGTATTTT. It is translated as CSAKGLAGVTDTQYF.

The chain recombines TRBV2 with TRBJ1-5, with 10 bases fitting TRBD1. The CDR3 contains 14 residues. The germline gives CDR1 SNHLY, CDR2 FYNNEI. V lost 6 bases and J lost 7; bases outside the gene matches: 6. For the CDR3, the DNA is TGTGCCAGCAGCCGCGGACAGGGGGGACAGCCCCAGCATTTT. It specifies CASSRGQGGQPQHF. Combining the CDR3 with reference TRBV2 and TRBJ1-5 gives the whole variable domain EPEVTQTPSHQVTQMGQEVILRCVPISNHLYFYWYRQILGQKVEFLVSFYNNEISEKSEIFDDQFSVERPDGSNFTLKIRSTKLEDSAMYFCASSRGQGGQPQHFGDGTRLSIL.

This clonotype has ten or more counts. In DNA form, the CDR3 reads TGTGCCAGCAGCGGGAGACTAGCCTCAGCGGAGACCCAGTACTTC. It yields the protein CASSGRLASAETQYF. The chain joins TRBV9 to TRBJ2-5; TRBD2 aligns across 7 bases. This CDR3 is 15 amino acids long. The V gene end was trimmed by 3 bases and the J gene end by 5 bases; junction bases not matched to a gene: 10. Germline V gene data show CDR1 as SGDLS and CDR2 as YYNGEE.

This clonotype has a count of ten or more. V is TRBV7-9 and J is TRBJ1-2; a weak D match, TRBD1 (5 bases). CDR3 size: 13 residues. V was clipped by 4 bases and J by 5 bases, with 11 bases between them. The germline V gene has CDR1 SEHNR and CDR2 FQNEAQ (reference sequence). This CDR3 reads CASSSAGRYGYTF. CDR3 sequence (DNA): TGTGCCAGCAGCTCGGCGGGGCGGTATGGCTACACCTTC.

This clonotype was counted a few times. The J gene is TRBJ1-1, the V gene TRBV20-1; D gene ambiguous. Trimming took 3 bases from V and 8 from J, leaving 1 base between them. There are 8 residues in the CDR3. Germline assignment: CDR1 DFQATT and CDR2 SNEGSKA (reference sequence). CDR3 coding DNA: TGCAGTGCTAGGGAAGCTTTCTTT. Translated, it gives CSAREAFF.

This chain joins TRBV24-1 and TRBJ1-5; TRBD1 might be the D (6 bases). Germline CDR1 reads KGHDR; CDR2 reads SFDVKD. The ends were cut back, 0 bases at V and 13 bases at J, with 12 bases in the middle. This CDR3 region has 13 residues. CDR3 residues: CATSDLGQPEQHF. CDR3 DNA: TGTGCCACCAGTGATTTGGGACAGCCCGAACAGCATTTT.

The gene calls are TRBV10-2 and TRBJ2-7; 11 bases match TRBD1. CDR3 length equals 16 residues. CDR1 and CDR2 (germline): WSHSY, SAAADI. V lost 3 bases, J lost 2 bases, and 6 bases stayed unmatched. The CDR3 sequence is CASSDLAGQGAYEQYF. The CDR3, as DNA: TGCGCCAGCAGTGACCTAGCGGGACAGGGGGCCTACGAGCAGTACTTC.

This clonotype is a singleton in its sample. This clone may be a read error of a much larger clone one base away. This chain links TRBV4-2 with TRBJ2-7; weak D call: TRBD2 (5 bases). With 3 bases removed from V and 7 bases from J, the gap between germline ends came to 19 bases. The germline V gene has CDR1 LGHNA and CDR2 YNFKEQ. This CDR3 is 15 amino acids long. The CDR3, as DNA: TGTGCCAGCAGCCAGGAGCTAGCCGGAGGTGGTGAGCAGTACTTC. Its protein is CASSQELAGGGEQYF.

The chain recombines TRBV20-1 with TRBJ2-1, with D maybe TRBD2 (6 bases). V lost 4 bases to trimming and J lost 5 bases, with 12 bases between them. Germline V lookup: CDR1 DFQATT, CDR2 SNEGSKA (reference sequence). The CDR3 sequence is 13 residues long. Here the CDR3 reads CSAKLSGDNEQFF. The CDR3 DNA reads as TGCAGTGCTAAGCTTAGCGGTGACAATGAGCAGTTCTTC.

Details on this clonotype: A much larger clone sits a single nucleotide away, making a read error possible. The chain is built from TRBV10-3 and TRBJ2-7, with 11 bases aligning to TRBD2. Germline V gene sequence: CDR1 ENHRY, CDR2 SYGVKD. The CDR3 loop spans 15 amino acids. The trim removed 6 bases at V and 0 bases at J, leaving 4 bases unmatched. For the CDR3, the DNA is TGTGCCATCAGCTCCACTAGCGGGGGCTCCTACGAGCAGTACGTC. It codes for CAISSTSGGSYEQYV.

J is TRBJ1-5 and V is TRBV24-1, with D perhaps TRBD1 (6 bases). The CDR3 loop spans 13 amino acids. The germline CDR1 and CDR2 sequences are KGHDR and SFDVKD. V lost 7 bases, J lost 5 bases, and 11 bases lay in between. The CDR3 sequence: CATRHREDQPQHF. As DNA, the CDR3 is TGTGCCACCAGACACAGGGAGGATCAGCCCCAGCATTTT.

The chain is built from TRBV7-9 and TRBJ2-5; TRBD1 might be the D (7 bases). V lost 1 base and J 5 bases, leaving 14 bases between the germline ends. In germline, CDR1 is SEHNR, CDR2 FQNEAQ (reference sequence). The CDR3 runs 15 residues. This chain's CDR3 is CASSLGQGGIETQYF. The CDR3 DNA sequence: TGTGCCAGCAGCTTAGGACAGGGAGGAATCGAGACCCAGTACTTC.